This T cell receptor (beta chain) was retrieved from a study of blood T cell repertoires in COVID-19 (dated by TCRdb to 2020 to 2022). In terms of the full investigation: Samples covering the acute and convalescent phases of COVID-19 were provided by collaborators in the United States, Italy and Spain. Nearly every sample came with metadata listing a de-identified subject ID, COVID-19 status, age in years and sex. The samples were drawn from the first 160 participants of the ongoing ImmuneRACE study and from 950 to 1,500 subjects provided by 6 global collaborators. Subjects who had been exposed to COVID-19, were actively infected with it, or had recovered from it provided the deeply sampled blood TCRbeta repertoires that made up the dataset. The prospective study material was composed of cDNA or gDNA derived from T cells, B-cell-depleted T cells, or PBMCs. Where HLA class I and class II types were available, the types were taken from metadata supplied by the sample provider, not from assay-based typing. The repertoires were released in a freely available public database meant as a resource for research on the immune response to SARS-CoV-2.

Counted from cysteine to phenylalanine, this CDR3 has 17 amino acids. Of the read, only the CDR3 DNA is kept; its 51 bases are in frame from base 1. TCRbeta CDR3 regions were amplified from genomic DNA by means of the immunoSEQ Assay, a bias-controlled multiplex PCR. From the authors' description of their analysis: Nucleated cell counts per sample were estimated from amplification of reference gene primers within the assay. To quantify the absolute abundance of each unique TCRbeta CDR3 rearrangement, sequence reads were collapsed and filtered. For each sample, productive Simpson clonality was calculated as the square root of Simpson's diversity index over productive rearrangements. Imported from immuneACCESS, the table was reduced by TCRdb to in-frame sequences with V and J called. These copies leave out some clones; in studies compared against another copy, an unresolved V gene accounts for under half, and the cause of the remainder is not known. The DNA was the basis for D and trimming; V, J and clone size are from that table. In all, the sample holds fewer than 400,000 clones, and 80% to 90% of those were seen once. In total, the top ten clones hold roughly 2% of the sample.

Enrolling through a virtual design, the prospective study's participants ranged in age from roughly 18 to 90 years and lived across 20 to 30 United States geographic areas. To assign participants to cohorts, the prospective study relied on clinical history that participants themselves reported in a screening survey and a study questionnaire. Recovered participants in ImmuneRACE Cohort 3 were defined as having two consecutive negative NP/OP PCR tests, clearance from a healthcare professional, or resolution of symptoms. In the prospective study, mobile phlebotomists collected whole blood, serum and a nasopharyngeal or oropharyngeal swab from each participant. Participants in the prospective study had the option to provide additional blood draws and questionnaires over an approximately 2-month period. Prospective study blood samples were shipped either frozen or at room temperature before DNA extraction.

As concerns this clone: No cognate antigen has been identified for it. No base quality values were provided; no much bigger clone lies one nucleotide off.

General study outcomes and caveats: The amount of clinical and demographic metadata varied by source and participant and was provided uncurated.

The sequence was collected from a man aged 25-45 years who had recovered from COVID-19. The specimen was PBMCs or T cells enriched from blood (not recorded which). This sequence uses TRBV21-1 and TRBJ2-2; the D call in the table, TRBD2, was not verified against the DNA. TRBV21-1 is a listed pseudogene. The DNA sequence is as follows: TGTGCCAGCAGCAAAGGGCTAGCGGGGGGTCAGGACGGGGAGCTGTTTTTT. This gives the protein CASSKGLAGGQDGELFF.